This T cell receptor (beta chain) was observed in a study of shared clonotypes between healthy human individuals. Study in general: Each donor had three CD4 naive, three CD4 memory, two CD8 naive and one CD8 memory plate. Study results and caveats: Rarefaction gave evidence that sorted-subset sequencing remained incomplete despite large depth. Among non-shared clonotypes, generation probabilities were lower than among those shared by all four donors.

Sequencing was performed with immunoSEQ multiplex PCR; in TCRdb, only in-frame clones are kept and a portion is missing. The sample holds roughly 500,000 clones, 96% seen once. Note on this clone: As yet, its antigen is unknown.

The CDR3 is 14 residues long. Looked up from germline, CDR1 is SGHRS and CDR2 is YFSETQ. V lost 3 bases to trimming and J lost 3 bases, with 12 bases between them. The V call is TRBV5-1, the J call TRBJ1-2; D remains unclear. This TCR was recovered from a woman under 40 in good health. The sample was naive CD4+ T cells sorted from blood. Subset of the sample: CD45RA+ positively selected. The CDR3 coding sequence is TGCGCCAGCAGCTCGACCGCGGGAGACTATGGCTACACCTTC. Translated, it gives CASSSTAGDYGYTF.